The 14 T cell receptor beta chains presented below share a single source sample, sequenced in a study of T cells in Graves' hyperthyroidism and ophthalmopathy. From RNA transcripts, TCR beta CDR3 regions were amplified. An initial round of RT-PCR targeting the TCR CDR3 relied on the HTBI primer set. TCRdb independently ran MiXCR on the multiplex PCR reads; one entry per CDR3 protein. Of around 520,000 distinct CDR3 sequences in the sample, over 13% were seen once. Sequenced material: blood. Receptor source: a woman under 30 with Graves' hyperthyroidism.

The V call is TRBV4-1, the J call TRBJ2-1; 9 nucleotides match TRBD2. The V and J ends lost 2 bases and 4 bases, in that order; junction bases with no gene match: 6. The length of the CDR3 is 16 residues. The germline V gene has CDR1 MGHRA and CDR2 YSYEKL. The CDR3 is CASSQMTSGGYNEQFF. The DNA of the CDR3 is TGCGCCAGCAGCCAAATGACTAGCGGAGGTTACAATGAGCAGTTCTTC.

The chain recombines TRBV6-5 with TRBJ2-7, with D hard to call. Germline values: CDR1 MNHEY, CDR2 SVGAGI. V shed 0 bases and J shed 2 bases, with 8 bases lying between them. The CDR3 consists of 14 residues. CDR3 in DNA: TGTGCCAGCAGTTACTCGAAGGGAACCTACGAGCAGTACTTC. The encoded protein is CASSYSKGTYEQYF.

DNA for the CDR3: TGTGCCAGCAATATCGACAGGACAGGTAACACTGAAGCTTTCTTT. Encoded protein: CASNIDRTGNTEAFF. This chain joins TRBV6-1 and TRBJ1-1, with TRBD1 matching over 7 bases. The V gene's germline CDR1 is MNHNS and CDR2 SASEGT. The CDR3 has 15 amino acids. V lost 7 bases, J lost 2 bases, and 10 bases stayed unmatched.

At least ten counts were recorded for this clonotype. This chain uses TRBV20-1 with TRBJ1-4, with 8 bases identical to TRBD1. V lost 0 bases, J lost 4 bases, and 7 bases stayed unmatched. Germline V gives CDR1 DFQATT, CDR2 SNEGSKA (reference sequence). The CDR3 is 16 amino acids. CDR3 sequence (DNA): TGCAGTGCTAGAGATCAGGGACAGGCATTTAATGAAAAACTGTTTTTT. Protein product: CSARDQGQAFNEKLFF.

This clonotype came up a few times. This chain connects TRBV4-1 to TRBJ1-4; D gene unclear. The germline gives CDR1 MGHRA, CDR2 YSYEKL. CDR3 length equals 15 residues. Trimming removed 3 bases from V and 8 bases from J, with 16 bases in between. The CDR3: CASSHENSVHEKLFF. CDR3 nucleotide sequence: TGCGCCAGCAGCCACGAGAACTCAGTTCACGAAAAACTGTTTTTT.

As DNA, the CDR3 is TGTGCCAGCAGTGGAGGGGGCTCCTATAATTCACCCCTCCACTTT. Translation gives CASSGGGSYNSPLHF. J is TRBJ1-6 and V is TRBV12-3 or TRBV12-4; possible D gene TRBD1, 6 bases. V was cut by 5 bases and J by 0 bases, with 8 bases left in between. CDR3 size: 15 residues.

This chain uses TRBV12-3 or TRBV12-4 with TRBJ1-5; 7 bases match TRBD1. V lost 8 bases to trimming and J lost 5 bases; unmatched junction nucleotides: 9. The length of the CDR3 is 14 residues. CDR3 sequence reads: CASHRGQGDQPQHF. The CDR3 coding sequence is TGTGCCAGCCATAGGGGGCAGGGGGATCAGCCCCAGCATTTT.

This sequence joins TRBV6-2 or TRBV6-3 and TRBJ1-2; the D gene is possibly TRBD1 (6 bases). The CDR3 is made up of 16 amino acids. Deletions cut 6 bases from V and 2 bases from J, with 19 bases between. The V gene's germline CDR1 is MNHEY and CDR2 SVGEGT. The CDR3 loop reads CASRELAWTANYGYTF. CDR3 bases: TGTGCCAGCAGAGAGCTTGCTTGGACAGCCAACTATGGCTACACCTTC.

This clonotype is a singleton in its sample. J is TRBJ2-3 and V is TRBV11-2, with TRBD2 identical over 8 bases. This CDR3 is built from 15 residues. Germline CDR1 reads SGHAT; CDR2 reads FQNNGV. Trimming at V came to 6 bases and at J to 9 bases, leaving 14 bases not matched to a gene. CDR3 coding DNA: TGTGCCAGCAGTGCCTCTACCGGGAGGGAGGAAACGCAGTATTTT. It encodes CASSASTGREETQYF.

This clonotype was seen many times. This sequence joins TRBV7-9 and TRBJ2-7; 11 nucleotides agree with TRBD2. The V gene's germline CDR1 is SEHNR and CDR2 FQNEAQ (reference sequence). This CDR3 is 16 amino acids long. Trimming cost V 0 bases and J 3 bases; bases outside gene matches: 4. CDR3 coding DNA: TGTGCCAGCAGCTTAGCGCTAGCGGGAGGTGTCTACGAGCAGTACTTC. Translating gives CASSLALAGGVYEQYF.

This clonotype was counted ten times or more. The V gene is TRBV6-6, the J gene TRBJ1-2; tentatively, D is TRBD1 (5 bases). V lost 2 bases and J lost 7, with 8 bases in between. The CDR3 has 12 residues. Germline V CDR1 and CDR2: MNHNY, SVGAGI (reference sequence). CDR3 nucleotide sequence: TGTGCCAGCAGTTACACCGGGGGTGGCTACACCTTC. Translation: CASSYTGGGYTF.

This clonotype was seen a few times. V gene TRBV19 combines with J gene TRBJ2-3, with D possibly being TRBD1 or TRBD2 (5 bases each). The germline V gene has CDR1 LNHDA and CDR2 SQIVND (reference sequence). There are 15 residues in the CDR3. V was trimmed by 3 bases and J by 2 bases, leaving 12 bases between them. The CDR3 sequence: CASSIRDQPTDTQYF. Here the CDR3 DNA reads TGTGCCAGTAGTATTAGGGACCAACCCACAGATACGCAGTATTTT.

This clonotype was detected a few times. This chain connects TRBV19 to TRBJ2-7, with 7 bases aligning to TRBD1. Per the germline V gene, CDR1 is LNHDA and CDR2 is SQIVND (reference sequence). The length of the CDR3 is 15 residues. V lost 4 bases and J lost 6; bases outside the gene matches: 12. The CDR3 DNA sequence: TGTGCCAGTAGTACGCGACGACAGGGAATACGCGAGCAGTACTTC. Translated, it gives CASSTRRQGIREQYF.

This clonotype appeared a few times. The chain employs TRBV10-1 and TRBJ1-1, with a possible D match to TRBD1 (5 bases). Germline values: CDR1 WNHNN, CDR2 SYGVQD (reference sequence). Trimming took off 5 bases at V and 1 base at J, with 11 bases between the two ends. The length of the CDR3 is 14 residues. CDR3 region: CASSPGRTNTEAFF. CDR3 DNA sequence: TGCGCCAGCAGTCCGGGACGGACGAACACTGAAGCTTTCTTT.